Below are 26 T cell receptor beta chains sequenced from a single sample in a study of response to subunit inactivated influenza vaccine. TCRdb independently ran MiXCR on the RT-PCR reads; one entry per CDR3 protein. The table has about 570,000 distinct CDR3 sequences, over 9% seen once. These data were also filed under a second study, of T cells expressing NK-cell markers. This second report adds: UMI-tagged 5'RACE template switching yielded the TCR beta cDNA.

The input for sequencing was PBMCs from blood, taken on the day of vaccination. The receptors were sampled from a man aged 45 to 65 who received an inactivated influenza vaccine.

This clonotype was picked up a small number of times. The V gene is TRBV6-2 or TRBV6-3, the J gene TRBJ2-1; TRBD2 aligns across 10 bases. J gave up 6 bases and V 2 bases, and 13 bases lay outside the gene matches. CDR3 length: 18 amino acids. Germline V gene data show CDR1 as MNHEY and CDR2 as SVGEGT. CDR3 amino acids: CASSYTNRLAGASNEQFF. In DNA form, the CDR3 reads TGTGCCAGCAGTTACACAAACCGTCTAGCGGGAGCCTCCAATGAGCAGTTCTTC.

This clonotype was counted only a few times. The rearrangement uses TRBV4-3 and TRBJ2-5; 10 bases agree with TRBD2. Germline V gene data show CDR1 as LGHNA and CDR2 as YSLEER. There are 17 residues in the CDR3. V lost 1 base, J lost 1 base, and 6 bases stayed unmatched. CDR3 region: CASSQVRTSGFQETQYF. CDR3 DNA sequence: TGCGCCAGCAGCCAAGTACGGACTAGCGGCTTCCAAGAGACCCAGTACTTC.

This clonotype was counted a few times. The CDR3 spells CASSLRLQQGHNEQFF. The CDR3 coding sequence is TGTGCCAGCAGCTTAAGACTCCAGCAGGGGCACAATGAGCAGTTCTTC. The chain employs TRBV9 and TRBJ2-1; TRBD1 is a possible D gene (6 bases). The germline V gene encodes CDR1 SGDLS and CDR2 YYNGEE. The CDR3 sequence is 16 residues long. Trimming took off 4 bases at V and 5 bases at J, with 19 bases between the two ends.

In this sample, this clonotype turned up a few times. The chain couples TRBV9 to TRBJ2-7; TRBD1 matches 9 bases. The V segment lost 0 bases and the J segment 3 bases; nucleotides outside the gene matches: 4. The CDR3 totals 15 residues. CDR1 and CDR2 from the germline V gene are SGDLS and YYNGEE. CDR3 nucleotide sequence: TGTGCCAGCAGCGTAGCCGGGACAGGGTTCTACGAGCAGTACTTC. It yields the protein CASSVAGTGFYEQYF.

In this sample, this clonotype turned up a few times. V is TRBV24-1 and J is TRBJ2-2; D remains unclear. V was trimmed by 4 bases and J by 9 bases, leaving 11 bases between them. This CDR3 is 13 amino acids long. Germline CDR1 is KGHDR and CDR2 is SFDVKD. In DNA form, the CDR3 reads TGTGCCACCAGTGAAAGCAGGAGTAGGGAGCTGTTTTTT. Translated: CATSESRSRELFF.

This clonotype was picked up many times. The chain has TRBV5-1 and TRBJ2-1; D remains unclear. The V and J ends lost 2 bases and 7 bases respectively, with 4 bases between them. The CDR3 sequence is 11 residues long. CDR1 SGHRS and CDR2 YFSETQ come from the germline V gene. The CDR3 here is CASSLQNEQFF. The CDR3 DNA reads as TGCGCCAGCAGCTTACAGAATGAGCAGTTCTTC. Drawing the rest from reference TRBV5-1 and TRBJ2-1, the complete variable domain is KAGVTQTPRYLIKTRGQQVTLSCSPISGHRSVSWYQQTPGQGLQFLFEYFSETQRNKGNFPGRFSGRQFSNSRSEMNVSTLELGDSALYLCASSLQNEQFFGPGTRLTVL.

Of note for this clonotype: The junction does not match germline at one end; this may be a read error. CDR3 sequence reads: CASNSALGYDQYF. CDR3 nucleotides: TGCGCCAGCAACTCAGCGTTGGGCTACGACCAGTACTTC. The chain employs TRBV5-1 and TRBJ2-7, with unresolved D. CDR1 is SGHRS and CDR2 is YFSETQ in the germline V gene. This CDR3 comprises 13 residues.

In its sample, this clonotype was seen a few times. The rearrangement links TRBV11-2 to TRBJ2-3; D remains ambiguous. From germline, CDR1 is SGHAT and CDR2 FQNNGV. Trimming pared 2 bases from V and 3 bases from J, leaving 12 bases between. The CDR3 extends over 15 amino acids. CDR3 DNA sequence: TGTGCCAGCAGCTTAATGTCATTCCGGACAGATACGCAGTATTTT. Translation gives CASSLMSFRTDTQYF.

This clonotype was counted once. CDR3 nucleotide sequence: TGTGCCAGCAGTCGCCTTAGTCACGACGAGCAGTACTTC. The encoded protein is CASSRLSHDEQYF. The genes are TRBV28 and TRBJ2-7, with D hard to call. The CDR3 length is 13 residues. Germline assignment: CDR1 MDHEN and CDR2 SYDVKM. V gave up 5 bases and J gave up 5 bases, with 13 bases separating them.

The gene calls are TRBV20-1 and TRBJ1-5; D is possibly TRBD1 (5 bases). Germline CDR1 and CDR2: DFQATT and SNEGSKA (reference sequence). The CDR3 sequence is 15 residues long. V was clipped by 6 bases and J by 4 bases, with 19 bases between them. The CDR3 region has the DNA TGCAGTGCCGAATTAGGGGCAAATCCTAATCAGCCCCAGCATTTT. Residues: CSAELGANPNQPQHF.

The chain combines TRBV4-3 with TRBJ2-6; D is uncertain. This CDR3 comprises 18 residues. Germline V CDR1 and CDR2: LGHNA, YSLEER. The germline V and J ends were trimmed by 0 bases and 0 bases, with 12 bases remaining between them. The chain's CDR3 is CASSQEGSLFSGANVLTF. CDR3 nucleotides: TGCGCCAGCAGCCAAGAAGGGTCGCTCTTCTCTGGGGCCAACGTCCTGACTTTC.

This clonotype was observed a few times. The chain employs TRBV27 and TRBJ2-1; 10 nucleotides agree with TRBD2. Germline CDR1 and CDR2: MNHEY and SMNVEV (reference sequence). The CDR3 spans 17 residues. The junction had 4 bases not matched to a gene; V was cut back by 2 bases and J by 0 bases. CDR3 DNA: TGTGCCAGCAGTTTAGGGGCTAGCGGGAGCTCCTACAATGAGCAGTTCTTC. This codes for CASSLGASGSSYNEQFF.

This clonotype appeared a few times. This rearrangement joins TRBV19 to TRBJ1-1, with D possibly TRBD1 on 5 matching bases. Germline-derived CDR1 and CDR2 are LNHDA and SQIVND (reference sequence). The CDR3 totals 14 residues. Trimming removed 3 bases at V and 3 bases at J, with 11 bases between. As DNA, the CDR3 is TGTGCCAGTAGTATTGTGGGGCTGGACACTGAAGCTTTCTTT. This codes for CASSIVGLDTEAFF.

As concerns this clonotype: This may be a read error: a much more frequent sequence differs by one nucleotide. This chain uses TRBV5-1 with TRBJ2-5, with 9 bases that match TRBD1. The CDR3 loop spans 14 amino acids. Germline loops: CDR1 SGHRS, CDR2 YFSETQ. CDR3 amino acids: CASSPDRGGEIQYF. CDR3 nucleotides: TGCGCCAGCAGCCCGGACAGGGGAGGAGAGATCCAGTACTTC.

The genes are TRBV6-2 or TRBV6-3 and TRBJ2-1, with 7 positions matching TRBD2. The CDR3 spans 15 residues. In germline, CDR1 is MNHEY, CDR2 SVGEGT. V shed 6 bases and J 5 bases; nucleotides not matched to a gene: 10. DNA for the CDR3: TGTGCCAGCAGCCGATCTAGCGGTCGACACAATGAGCAGTTCTTC. Translation: CASSRSSGRHNEQFF.

This clonotype was observed a handful of times. This chain links TRBV6-5 with TRBJ2-1, with 10 bases matching TRBD2. CDR3 length: 19 residues. V dropped 0 bases and J dropped 2; count of bases not matched to a gene: 10. The germline gives CDR1 MNHEY, CDR2 SVGAGI. The CDR3, as DNA: TGTGCCAGCAGTTACTCATCCGGGACTAGCGTCCCACCCTACAATGAGCAGTTCTTC. This gives the protein CASSYSSGTSVPPYNEQFF.

The chain uses TRBV6-2 or TRBV6-3 and TRBJ2-1, with 9 bases lining up with TRBD1. This CDR3 contains 13 residues. The V gene end was trimmed by 8 bases and the J gene end by 9 bases; junction bases not matched to a gene: 8. Germline assignment: CDR1 MNHEY and CDR2 SVGEGT. CDR3 DNA: TGTGCCAGCTCCGGGACAGGGAAGGGTGAGCAGTTCTTC. Encoded protein: CASSGTGKGEQFF.

This clonotype was observed a few times. This chain uses TRBV12-3 or TRBV12-4 with TRBJ1-2; TRBD1 matches at 7 bases. After removal of 7 bases from V and 2 bases from J, the junction contained 4 bases not matched to a gene. CDR3 size: 13 residues. The CDR3 region is CASTVGQNYGYTF. CDR3 nucleotides: TGTGCCAGCACCGTGGGACAGAACTATGGCTACACCTTC.

This clonotype has more than one count but fewer than ten. The gene calls are TRBV5-4 and TRBJ2-2; no definite D call. Trimming stripped 4 bases from V and 4 bases from J, with 14 bases between. Germline lookup yields CDR1 SGHNT and CDR2 YYREEE (reference sequence). CDR3 size: 15 residues. The CDR3: CASSVDRSGTGELFF. CDR3 coding DNA: TGTGCCAGCAGCGTAGACCGGTCGGGCACCGGGGAGCTGTTTTTT. The entire variable domain, with the rest obtained from reference TRBV5-4 and TRBJ2-2, is as follows: ETGVTQSPTHLIKTRGQQVTLRCSSQSGHNTVSWYQQALGQGPQFIFQYYREEENGRGNFPPRFSGLQFPNYSSELNVNALELDDSALYLCASSVDRSGTGELFFGEGSRLTVL.

This clonotype was counted between two and nine times. This chain joins TRBV5-1 and TRBJ2-5; 7 bases match TRBD2. V trimming: 4 bases; J trimming: 4 bases; junction bases outside the gene matches: 4. CDR1 is SGHRS and CDR2 is YFSETQ in the germline V gene. This CDR3 has 13 residues. CDR3 loop: CASSPGGRETQYF. DNA of the CDR3: TGCGCCAGCAGCCCGGGAGGCCGAGAGACCCAGTACTTC.

This clonotype was observed at least ten times. This chain links TRBV7-9 with TRBJ1-5; tentatively, D is TRBD1 (6 bases). There are 13 residues in the CDR3. Germline loops: CDR1 SEHNR, CDR2 FQNEAQ (reference sequence). Trimming took off 5 bases at V and 4 bases at J, with 9 bases between the two ends. CDR3 bases: TGTGCCAGCAGCCGAGGGGGGAATCAGCCCCAGCATTTT. It is translated as CASSRGGNQPQHF.

This clonotype came up a few times. The chain has TRBV20-1 and TRBJ2-1, with D possibly being TRBD1 (5 bases). This CDR3 has 16 amino acids. CDR1 and CDR2 from the germline V gene are DFQATT and SNEGSKA (reference sequence). V lost 1 base and J lost 6, with 19 bases in between. The CDR3 nucleotides read TGCAGTGCTAGAGGGACAAAGAGAAGGAGTTTCAATGAGCAGTTCTTC. This codes for CSARGTKRRSFNEQFF.

There are a few counts of this clonotype. The chain is built from TRBV11-1 and TRBJ2-5; 15 bases match TRBD2. Germline CDR1 reads SGHAT; CDR2 reads FQDESV (reference sequence). The CDR3 runs to 18 residues. V shed 4 bases, J shed 3 bases, and the junction held 9 bases outside the gene matches. The CDR3 loop reads CASSSPGLAGGPKETQYF. The CDR3 DNA reads TGTGCCAGCAGCTCCCCCGGACTAGCGGGAGGGCCCAAAGAGACCCAGTACTTC.

This chain joins TRBV19 and TRBJ2-1; 7 nucleotides align to TRBD1. The V gene's germline CDR1 is LNHDA and CDR2 SQIVND (reference sequence). The CDR3 runs to 15 residues. V was clipped by 5 bases and J by 4 bases; unmatched bases: 8. The DNA for the CDR3 is TGTGCCAGTAGTTCCTGGGGCAGGGGGTACAATGAGCAGTTCTTC. It codes for CASSSWGRGYNEQFF.

The chain is built from TRBV7-2 and TRBJ2-6; D might be TRBD2 (6 bases). Trimming took 5 bases from V and 2 from J, leaving 16 bases between them. The germline CDR1 and CDR2 sequences are SGHTA and FQGNSA. This CDR3 spans 17 amino acids. The DNA of the CDR3 is TGTGCCAGCAGCGCACGGGACTTCATCCCTGGGGCCAACGTCCTGACTTTC. Encoded protein: CASSARDFIPGANVLTF.

In this sample, this clonotype turned up once. CDR3 protein: CSAALAGGFSGELFF. The CDR3 DNA follows: TGCAGCGCCGCCCTAGCGGGAGGATTCTCCGGGGAGCTGTTTTTT. V and J are TRBV29-1 and TRBJ2-2; 11 bases fit TRBD2. V lost 7 bases and J lost 6; bases outside the gene matches: 10. This CDR3 contains 15 residues. The V gene's germline CDR1 is SQVTM and CDR2 ANQGSEA.